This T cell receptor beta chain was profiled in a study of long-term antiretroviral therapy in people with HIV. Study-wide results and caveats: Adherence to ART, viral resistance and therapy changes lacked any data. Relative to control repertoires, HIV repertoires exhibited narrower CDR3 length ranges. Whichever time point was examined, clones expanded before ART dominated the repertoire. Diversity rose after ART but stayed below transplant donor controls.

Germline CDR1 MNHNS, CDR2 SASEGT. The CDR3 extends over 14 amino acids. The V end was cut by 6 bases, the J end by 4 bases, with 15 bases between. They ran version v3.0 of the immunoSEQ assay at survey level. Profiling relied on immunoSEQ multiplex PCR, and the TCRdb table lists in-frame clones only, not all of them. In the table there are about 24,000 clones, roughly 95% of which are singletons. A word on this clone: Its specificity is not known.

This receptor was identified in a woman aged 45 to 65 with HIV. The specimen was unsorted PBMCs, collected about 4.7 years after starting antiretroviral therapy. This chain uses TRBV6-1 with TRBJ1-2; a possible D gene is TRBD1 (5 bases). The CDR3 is CASSPTASGYGYTF. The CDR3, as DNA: TGTGCCAGCAGCCCGACAGCCTCTGGCTATGGCTACACCTTC.